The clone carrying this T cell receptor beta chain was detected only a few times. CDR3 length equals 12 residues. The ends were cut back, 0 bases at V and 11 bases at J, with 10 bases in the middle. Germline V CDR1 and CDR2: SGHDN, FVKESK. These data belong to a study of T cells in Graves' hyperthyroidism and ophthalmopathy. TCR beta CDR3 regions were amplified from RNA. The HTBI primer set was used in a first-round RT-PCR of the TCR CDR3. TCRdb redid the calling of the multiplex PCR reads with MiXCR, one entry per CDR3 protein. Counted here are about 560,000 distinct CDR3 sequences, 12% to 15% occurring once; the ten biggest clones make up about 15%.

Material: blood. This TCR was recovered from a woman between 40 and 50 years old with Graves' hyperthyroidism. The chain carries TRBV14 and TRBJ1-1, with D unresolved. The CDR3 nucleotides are TGTGCCAGCAGCCAAGAACAAAAACGTGCTTTCTTT. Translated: CASSQEQKRAFF.